Following are 18 T cell receptor beta chains from one sample sequenced in a study of cytomegalovirus exposure and HLA in healthy donors. Primers included in the PCR were 60 Vbeta and 13 Jbeta primers. The protocol was immunoSEQ multiplex PCR, while the TCRdb copy is restricted to in-frame clones and leaves out a portion. The sample holds about 170,000 clones, 75% to 85% seen once. Sequences were obtained from PBMCs. These TCRs come from a man aged 25 to 40 in good health and CMV-seropositive.

The V call is TRBV5-8, the J call TRBJ1-2; D unresolved. The V end was cut by 2 bases, the J end by 2 bases, with 22 bases between. The V gene's germline CDR1 is SGHTS and CDR2 YDEGEE. This CDR3 is 18 amino acids long. The CDR3 spells CASSFSDAQVQINYGYTF. The DNA of the CDR3 is TGTGCCAGCAGCTTCTCAGACGCGCAGGTCCAAATAAACTATGGCTACACCTTC.

V is TRBV11-3 and J is TRBJ1-6, with D possibly TRBD1 on 6 matching bases. V lost 5 bases and J lost 0, with 17 bases in between. In germline, CDR1 is SGHNT, CDR2 YENEEA. CDR3 length: 18 amino acids. Here the CDR3 DNA reads TGTGCCAGCAGCGCAAACACAGGGCGTAGCTCCTATAATTCACCCCTCCACTTT. Encoded protein: CASSANTGRSSYNSPLHF.

J is TRBJ2-5 and V is TRBV13; weak D call: TRBD2 (6 bases). The CDR3 totals 15 residues. Germline CDR1 and CDR2: PRHDT and FYEKMQ (reference sequence). V lost 0 bases and J 1 base, leaving 9 bases between the germline ends. The DNA of the CDR3 is TGTGCCAGCAGCTTAGGCGCAGCGGGCCAAGAGACCCAGTACTTC. This translates into CASSLGAAGQETQYF.

V gene TRBV5-1 combines with J gene TRBJ1-5; 9 bases line up with TRBD1. After removal of 4 bases from V and 6 bases from J, the junction contained 2 bases not matched to a gene. This CDR3 is built from 13 residues. Germline lookup yields CDR1 SGHRS and CDR2 YFSETQ. CDR3 protein: CASSPDRGQPQHF. CDR3 sequence (DNA): TGCGCCAGCAGCCCGGACAGGGGTCAGCCCCAGCATTTT.

The CDR3 reads CASSEQGRGHNEQFF. The DNA of the CDR3 is TGTGCCAGCAGTGAGCAGGGAAGGGGGCACAATGAGCAGTTCTTC. The chain employs TRBV2 and TRBJ2-1; 7 bases are shared with TRBD1. Germline V lookup: CDR1 SNHLY, CDR2 FYNNEI. The V gene end was trimmed by 3 bases and the J gene end by 5 bases; junction bases not matched to a gene: 7. The CDR3 contains 15 residues.

This chain joins TRBV19 and TRBJ2-2, with 8 bases lining up with TRBD2. V shed 3 bases and J 3 bases; nucleotides not matched to a gene: 3. From germline, CDR1 is LNHDA and CDR2 SQIVND (reference sequence). CDR3 size: 15 residues. The CDR3 bases are TGTGCCAGTAGTATCGGGGGGGTAGACACCGGGGAGCTGTTTTTT. Translated: CASSIGGVDTGELFF.

The CDR3 protein is CASSRGGRAGANVLTF. The CDR3 nucleotides are TGTGCCAGTAGTAGGGGGGGGAGGGCTGGGGCCAACGTCCTGACTTTC. This chain links TRBV19 with TRBJ2-6; 7 bases line up with TRBD2. With V trimmed by 4 bases and J by 2 bases, 5 bases remained unmatched. The V gene's germline CDR1 is LNHDA and CDR2 SQIVND (reference sequence). CDR3 length equals 16 residues.

The CDR3 here is CASRTGNQPQHF. The CDR3 bases are TGTGCCAGCAGGACAGGGAATCAGCCCCAGCATTTT. The rearrangement joins TRBV27 to TRBJ1-5; 7 bases match TRBD1. The CDR3 contains 12 residues. Trimming at V came to 6 bases and at J to 4 bases, leaving 0 bases not matched to a gene. Germline CDR1 reads MNHEY; CDR2 reads SMNVEV (reference sequence).

The V call is TRBV9, the J call TRBJ1-2; D is ambiguous. V gave up 0 bases and J gave up 0 bases, with 6 bases separating them. Germline-derived CDR1 and CDR2 are SGDLS and YYNGEE. This CDR3 region has 14 residues. CDR3 amino acids: CASSVGATNYGYTF. The CDR3 bases are TGTGCCAGCAGCGTAGGGGCAACTAACTATGGCTACACCTTC.

In its sample, this clone was seen once. The chain joins TRBV4-3 to TRBJ2-7; a possible D gene is TRBD1 (5 bases). Per germline, CDR1 LGHNA and CDR2 YSLEER. The ends were cut back, 0 bases at V and 2 bases at J, with 11 bases in the middle. The CDR3 runs 15 residues. CDR3 coding DNA: TGCGCCAGCAGCCAAGATACGACAGCAACCTACGAGCAGTACTTC. It specifies CASSQDTTATYEQYF.

V is TRBV14 and J is TRBJ2-1; 13 nucleotides line up with TRBD2. Germline V CDR1 and CDR2: SGHDN, FVKESK. This CDR3 region has 15 residues. The ends lost 4 bases at V and 10 bases at J; junction bases unmatched: 7. CDR3 loop: CASSPGTSGVVEQFF. The CDR3 nucleotides are TGTGCCAGCAGCCCTGGGACTAGCGGGGTCGTGGAGCAGTTCTTC.

The chain recombines TRBV2 with TRBJ2-7, with 10 nucleotides matching TRBD1. The CDR3 has 14 amino acids. Losses at the gene ends were 7 bases for V and 3 bases for J; bases not matched to a gene: 6. CDR1 is SNHLY and CDR2 is FYNNEI in the germline V gene. As DNA, the CDR3 is TGTGCCAGCATCGGGACAGGGGCGCTCTACGAGCAGTACTTC. Translated: CASIGTGALYEQYF. Drawing the rest from reference TRBV2 and TRBJ2-7, the complete variable domain is EPEVTQTPSHQVTQMGQEVILRCVPISNHLYFYWYRQILGQKVEFLVSFYNNEISEKSEIFDDQFSVERPDGSNFTLKIRSTKLEDSAMYFCASIGTGALYEQYFGPGTRLTVT.

V is TRBV7-9 and J is TRBJ2-3; D unresolved. V was shortened by 5 bases and J by 2 bases, with 11 bases between the two germline ends. The CDR3 has 14 residues. Germline V CDR1 and CDR2: SEHNR, FQNEAQ (reference sequence). The CDR3 DNA sequence: TGTGCCAGCAGCCCCCAGGTAAACACAGATACGCAGTATTTT. Its protein is CASSPQVNTDTQYF.

CDR3 DNA: TGTGCCAGCGGAGGGGACAGGGGTGAGGGCACTGAAGCTTTCTTT. Its translation: CASGGDRGEGTEAFF. This chain joins TRBV25-1 and TRBJ1-1; 10 bases line up with TRBD1. The CDR3 consists of 15 residues. CDR1 is MGHDK and CDR2 is SYGVNS in the germline V gene. With V trimmed by 8 bases and J by 4 bases, 10 bases remained unmatched.

The chain joins TRBV10-3 to TRBJ2-5, with TRBD2 matching 13 bases. The J segment lost 4 bases and the V segment lost 4 bases, leaving 12 bases of the junction unmatched. Germline values: CDR1 ENHRY, CDR2 SYGVKD. The CDR3 extends over 18 amino acids. DNA of the CDR3: TGTGCCATCAGTGGGAGGACTAGCGGGGGATCCCAGGGAGAGACCCAGTACTTC. Translation gives CAISGRTSGGSQGETQYF.

The chain employs TRBV19 and TRBJ1-1; 7 bases agree with TRBD1. Trimming at V came to 2 bases and at J to 2 bases, leaving 2 bases not matched to a gene. The germline V gene has CDR1 LNHDA and CDR2 SQIVND (reference sequence). CDR3 length: 14 amino acids. The CDR3 reads CASSIRGRNTEAFF. CDR3 sequence (DNA): TGTGCCAGTAGTATAAGGGGGCGAAACACTGAAGCTTTCTTT.

The gene calls are TRBV6-6 and TRBJ1-5, with D hard to call. V lost 0 bases and J lost 0, with 9 bases in between. Germline lookup yields CDR1 MNHNY and CDR2 SVGAGI (reference sequence). The CDR3 is 16 amino acids. CDR3 region: CASSYSTDYSNQPQHF. As DNA, the CDR3 is TGTGCCAGCAGTTACTCCACAGATTATAGCAATCAGCCCCAGCATTTT.

The gene calls are TRBV6-1 and TRBJ2-1; 10 bases fit TRBD2. Per germline, CDR1 MNHNS and CDR2 SASEGT. This CDR3 spans 14 amino acids. The V segment lost 5 bases and the J segment 9 bases; nucleotides outside the gene matches: 7. CDR3 amino acids: CASSLAGARGEQFF. Here the CDR3 DNA reads TGTGCCAGCAGTCTAGCGGGAGCTCGGGGTGAGCAGTTCTTC.